The table lists the clone carrying this T cell receptor beta chain with a count of one. Its antigen is unknown. The data were obtained in a study of T cell repertoires in cytomegalovirus infection. Whole-study context: CMV infection and matching HLA type were both indicated by public TCR beta signatures.

Regarding the study as a whole: People with CMV and the relevant HLA were identified by cumulative public TCR beta family frequency. What dominated the ex vivo response were HLA-C-restricted CMV-specific TCR beta clonotypes.

TCRdb re-called the reads through MiXCR, storing one row per CDR3 protein. The table records just over 300,000 distinct CDR3 sequences, roughly 15% of them present only once. Trimming pared 2 bases from V and 8 bases from J, leaving 12 bases between. The germline gives CDR1 SEHNR, CDR2 FQNEAQ (reference sequence). The CDR3 runs 13 residues. This TCR derives from a human donor in good health (CMV status not recorded). Some clones in this sample may be carry-over from other donors' samples. The chain combines TRBV7-9 with TRBJ1-2; D is unclear. Sequencing was carried out using PBMCs. In nucleotides, the CDR3 is TGTGCCAGCAGCTTAATGGTCTTCTGGGGCTACACCTTC. Its translation is CASSLMVFWGYTF.